Sequencing of this TCR beta chain was carried out in a study of T cells after yellow fever vaccination. This clonotype was seen many times. Antigen specificity is unknown. CDR1 is SGHRS and CDR2 is YFSETQ in the germline V gene. V lost 0 bases and J lost 2, with 8 bases in between. The CDR3 length is 14 residues. One entry per CDR3 protein results from TCRdb running MiXCR on the 5' RACE reads. The repertoire holds about 320,000 distinct CDR3 sequences, with over 3.5% as singletons. Regarding the study as a whole: Contamination by abundant bulk-population clonotypes could be present in FACS-sorted repertoires.

The chain employs TRBV5-1 and TRBJ2-5; D call uncertain. This sample comprised PBMCs, obtained 15 days after the yellow fever booster vaccination. The sequence derives from a man aged 18 to 30 who received the YFV17D yellow fever vaccine. The CDR3 coding sequence is TGCGCCAGCAGCTTGGATCTCCCTCAAGAGACCCAGTACTTC. Translated: CASSLDLPQETQYF.